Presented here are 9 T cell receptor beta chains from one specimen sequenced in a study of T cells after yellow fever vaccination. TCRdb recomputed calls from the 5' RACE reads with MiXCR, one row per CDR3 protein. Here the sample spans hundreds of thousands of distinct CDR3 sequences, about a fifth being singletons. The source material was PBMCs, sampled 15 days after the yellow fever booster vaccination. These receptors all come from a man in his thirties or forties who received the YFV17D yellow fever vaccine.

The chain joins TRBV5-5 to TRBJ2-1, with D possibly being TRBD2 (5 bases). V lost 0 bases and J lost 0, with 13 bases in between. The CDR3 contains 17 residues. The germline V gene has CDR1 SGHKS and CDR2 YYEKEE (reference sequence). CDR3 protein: CASSLEVGSSSYNEQFF. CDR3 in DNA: TGTGCCAGCAGCTTGGAGGTGGGGAGCAGCTCCTACAATGAGCAGTTCTTC.

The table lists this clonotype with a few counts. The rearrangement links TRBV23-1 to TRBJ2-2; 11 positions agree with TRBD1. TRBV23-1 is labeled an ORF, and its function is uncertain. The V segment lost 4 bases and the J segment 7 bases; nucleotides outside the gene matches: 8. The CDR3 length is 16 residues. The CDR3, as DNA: TGCGCCAGCAGTCCAGGACAGGGGGCCTTGATCGGGGAGCTGTTTTTT. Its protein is CASSPGQGALIGELFF.

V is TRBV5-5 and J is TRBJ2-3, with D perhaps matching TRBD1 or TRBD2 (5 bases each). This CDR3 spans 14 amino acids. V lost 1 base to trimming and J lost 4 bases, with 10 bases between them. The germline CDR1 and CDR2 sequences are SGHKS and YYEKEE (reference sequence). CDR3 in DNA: TGTGCCAGCAGCTTGCGGGGCGCCGCAGATACGCAGTATTTT. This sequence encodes CASSLRGAADTQYF.

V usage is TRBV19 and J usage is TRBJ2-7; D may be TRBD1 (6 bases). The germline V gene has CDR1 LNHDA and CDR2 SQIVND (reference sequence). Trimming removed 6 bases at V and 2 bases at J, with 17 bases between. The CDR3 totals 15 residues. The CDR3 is CASRDRDISPYEQYF. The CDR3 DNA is TGTGCCAGTAGGGACCGGGACATAAGTCCCTACGAGCAGTACTTC.

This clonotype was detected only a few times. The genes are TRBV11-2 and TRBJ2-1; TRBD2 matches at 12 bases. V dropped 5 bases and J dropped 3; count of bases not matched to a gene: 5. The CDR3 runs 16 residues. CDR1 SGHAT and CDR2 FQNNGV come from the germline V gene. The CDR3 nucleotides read TGTGCCAGCAGCCGAGGACTAGCGGGGAACTACAATGAGCAGTTCTTC. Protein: CASSRGLAGNYNEQFF.

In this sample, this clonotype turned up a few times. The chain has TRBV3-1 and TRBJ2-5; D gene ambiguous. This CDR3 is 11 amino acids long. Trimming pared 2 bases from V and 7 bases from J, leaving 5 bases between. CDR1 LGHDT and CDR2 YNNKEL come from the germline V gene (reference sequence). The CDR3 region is CASSQSGTQYF. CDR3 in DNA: TGTGCCAGCAGCCAAAGTGGGACCCAGTACTTC.

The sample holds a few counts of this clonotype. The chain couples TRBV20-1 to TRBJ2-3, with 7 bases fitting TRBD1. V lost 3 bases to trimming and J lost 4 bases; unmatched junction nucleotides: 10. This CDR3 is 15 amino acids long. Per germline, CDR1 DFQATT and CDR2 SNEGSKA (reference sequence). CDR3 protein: CSARIGTVNSDTQYF. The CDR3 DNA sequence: TGCAGTGCTAGGATCGGGACAGTAAATTCAGATACGCAGTATTTT.

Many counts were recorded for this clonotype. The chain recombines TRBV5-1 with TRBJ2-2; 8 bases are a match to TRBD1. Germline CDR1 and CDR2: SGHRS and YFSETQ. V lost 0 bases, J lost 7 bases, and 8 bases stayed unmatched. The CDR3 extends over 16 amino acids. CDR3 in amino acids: CASSLEPTGVYGELFF. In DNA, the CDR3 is TGCGCCAGCAGCTTGGAACCGACAGGGGTGTACGGGGAGCTGTTTTTT.

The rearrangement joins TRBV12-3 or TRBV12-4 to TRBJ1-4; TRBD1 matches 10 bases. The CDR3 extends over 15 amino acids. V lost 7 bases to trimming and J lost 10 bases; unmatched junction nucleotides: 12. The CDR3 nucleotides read TGTGCCAGCACCAGACAGGGGGCGCTTCGGGGAAAACTGTTTTTT. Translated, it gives CASTRQGALRGKLFF.